Following are 21 T cell receptor beta chains from one sample sequenced in a study of blood T cell repertoires in COVID-19. Only in-frame clones appear in the TCRdb table, and some are missing; sequencing was by immunoSEQ multiplex PCR. The repertoire consists of 350,000 to 500,000 clones, with approximately 91% occurring once and the leading ten covering 1.2% to 1.5%. Sequenced input: PBMCs or T cells enriched from blood (not recorded which). These receptors all stem from a young woman who had been exposed to COVID-19.

This clone has just one count. This chain uses TRBV27 with TRBJ1-3; 7 nucleotides agree with TRBD1. V shed 6 bases and J 4 bases; nucleotides not matched to a gene: 6. This CDR3 contains 14 residues. The germline CDR1 and CDR2 sequences are MNHEY and SMNVEV (reference sequence). CDR3 amino acids: CASSLTGLGNTIYF. CDR3 sequence (DNA): TGTGCCAGCAGCTTGACAGGGCTGGGAAACACCATATATTTT.

The chain is built from TRBV27 and TRBJ2-7; 8 bases fit TRBD1. The CDR3 spans 14 residues. V was clipped by 0 bases and J by 6 bases; unmatched bases: 4. Germline CDR1 and CDR2: MNHEY and SMNVEV (reference sequence). The CDR3, as DNA: TGTGCCAGCAGTTTATCCCGGACAGGGATCGAGCAGTACTTC. As protein: CASSLSRTGIEQYF.

The chain combines TRBV18 with TRBJ2-5; D is unclear. CDR1 is KGHSH, CDR2 LQKENI, per germline. Trimming stripped 5 bases from V and 2 bases from J, with 9 bases between. CDR3 length equals 13 residues. The CDR3 DNA reads as TGTGCCAGCTCATTCTCACTGCAAGAGACCCAGTACTTC. Its protein is CASSFSLQETQYF.

The chain is built from TRBV10-3 and TRBJ1-1; no clear D gene. Deletions cut 4 bases from V and 1 base from J, with 13 bases between. This CDR3 contains 15 residues. The germline V gene encodes CDR1 ENHRY and CDR2 SYGVKD. This CDR3 reads CAISAGSLKNTEAFF. CDR3 DNA: TGTGCCATCAGTGCTGGGAGTCTGAAGAACACTGAAGCTTTCTTT.

The chain recombines TRBV9 with TRBJ1-4; TRBD1 agrees at 9 bases. J gave up 8 bases and V 3 bases, and 8 bases lay outside the gene matches. The germline V gene encodes CDR1 SGDLS and CDR2 YYNGEE. The CDR3 runs 15 residues. The DNA for the CDR3 is TGTGCCAGCAGCGCCTTGGGACAGGGAGGGGAAAAACTGTTTTTT. Its protein is CASSALGQGGEKLFF.

V gene TRBV7-8 combines with J gene TRBJ2-1; no definite D call. The ends were cut back, 3 bases at V and 4 bases at J, with 7 bases in the middle. CDR1 SGHVS and CDR2 FQNEAQ come from the germline V gene. The CDR3 is 13 residues long. The CDR3 DNA reads as TGTGCCAGCAGCTTTGGCAGATACAATGAGCAGTTCTTC. It codes for CASSFGRYNEQFF.

The gene calls are TRBV5-4 and TRBJ2-7, with a possible D match to TRBD1 (5 bases). CDR1 and CDR2 (germline): SGHNT, YYREEE (reference sequence). V was clipped by 2 bases and J by 0 bases, with 15 bases between them. The CDR3 contains 16 residues. CDR3 region: CASSFPKGSNSYEQYF. In nucleotides, the CDR3 is TGTGCCAGCAGCTTCCCTAAGGGGTCCAACTCCTACGAGCAGTACTTC. The full variable domain, in which reference TRBV5-4 and TRBJ2-7 provide the parts outside the CDR3, is ETGVTQSPTHLIKTRGQQVTLRCSSQSGHNTVSWYQQALGQGPQFIFQYYREEENGRGNFPPRFSGLQFPNYSSELNVNALELDDSALYLCASSFPKGSNSYEQYFGPGTRLTVT.

V gene TRBV9 combines with J gene TRBJ2-7, with D maybe TRBD1 (6 bases). Germline loops: CDR1 SGDLS, CDR2 YYNGEE. The V and J ends lost 3 bases and 4 bases respectively, with 14 bases between them. The CDR3 sequence is 14 residues long. The CDR3 coding sequence is TGTGCCAGCAGCGCGGATCCAGGGGCGTACGAGCAGTACTTC. It encodes CASSADPGAYEQYF.

The chain couples TRBV19 to TRBJ2-3; 8 nucleotides align to TRBD1. Unmatched junction bases numbered 12, after V lost 1 base and J lost 6 bases. This CDR3 is built from 17 residues. Per germline, CDR1 LNHDA and CDR2 SQIVND (reference sequence). The CDR3 reads CASSIGGWQGARDTQYF. The CDR3 DNA follows: TGTGCCAGTAGTATAGGCGGCTGGCAGGGGGCTAGGGATACGCAGTATTTT. Full variable domain (rest looked up from reference TRBV19 and TRBJ2-3): DGGITQSPKYLFRKEGQNVTLSCEQNLNHDAMYWYRQDPGQGLRLIYYSQIVNDFQKGDIAEGYSVSREKKESFPLTVTSAQKNPTAFYLCASSIGGWQGARDTQYFGPGTRLTVL.

V gene TRBV7-2 combines with J gene TRBJ2-7, with 9 nucleotides matching TRBD2. The germline gives CDR1 SGHTA, CDR2 FQGNSA. V shed 7 bases, J shed 3 bases, and the junction held 4 bases outside the gene matches. The CDR3 runs 13 residues. CDR3 DNA: TGTGCCAGCACCCAGACTAGCGGCTACGAGCAGTACTTC. Translation gives CASTQTSGYEQYF. Full variable domain (missing parts from reference TRBV7-2 and TRBJ2-7): GAGVSQSPSNKVTEKGKDVELRCDPISGHTALYWYRQSLGQGLEFLIYFQGNSAPDKSGLPSDRFSAERTGGSVSTLTIQRTQQEDSAVYLCASTQTSGYEQYFGPGTRLTVT.

The chain joins TRBV7-2 to TRBJ1-2; no reliable D call. Between the trimmed V and J ends, which lost 7 bases and 2 bases, there was a span of 17 bases. CDR1 is SGHTA, CDR2 FQGNSA, per germline. This CDR3 comprises 15 residues. CDR3: CASNPSVGANYGYTF. The DNA of the CDR3 is TGTGCCAGCAACCCTTCGGTGGGCGCAAACTATGGCTACACCTTC.

V usage is TRBV18 and J usage is TRBJ1-2; TRBD1 might be the D (6 bases). V was shortened by 1 base and J by 0 bases, with 12 bases between the two germline ends. Germline lookup yields CDR1 KGHSH and CDR2 LQKENI. The CDR3 is 16 residues long. CDR3 in DNA: TGTGCCAGCTCACCACGGAGGACAGAAGCTAACTATGGCTACACCTTC. Amino acids: CASSPRRTEANYGYTF.

The chain joins TRBV5-4 to TRBJ2-7, with D tentatively TRBD2 (7 bases). The V end was cut by 0 bases, the J end by 4 bases, with 14 bases between. Germline CDR1 reads SGHNT; CDR2 reads YYREEE (reference sequence). This CDR3 contains 15 residues. DNA of the CDR3: TGTGCCAGCAGCTTGGGAGGGGGAGGGACTTACGAGCAGTACTTC. Its protein product is CASSLGGGGTYEQYF.

This clone showed up just a few times. The chain links TRBV19 to TRBJ1-5; tentatively, D is TRBD1 (6 bases). CDR1 LNHDA and CDR2 SQIVND come from the germline V gene (reference sequence). This CDR3 is 15 amino acids long. The V end lost 6 bases, the J end lost 2 bases, and 14 bases lay between the germline ends. The CDR3 DNA is TGTGCCAGTAGCGATACAGGGTGGGGCAATCAGCCCCAGCATTTT. Protein product: CASSDTGWGNQPQHF.

This chain joins TRBV18 and TRBJ2-7; TRBD1 matches 8 bases. The CDR3 has 16 amino acids. V dropped 2 bases and J dropped 4; count of bases not matched to a gene: 10. The germline CDR1 and CDR2 sequences are KGHSH and LQKENI. CDR3 sequence reads: CASSPTQGASRYEQYF. CDR3 in DNA: TGTGCCAGCTCACCAACTCAGGGGGCTTCTCGATACGAGCAGTACTTC.

V gene TRBV28 combines with J gene TRBJ2-5; TRBD2 matches 9 bases. This CDR3 has 15 residues. The V segment lost 8 bases and the J segment 5 bases; nucleotides outside the gene matches: 12. The germline V gene has CDR1 MDHEN and CDR2 SYDVKM. The CDR3 loop is CASLPSGTSFETQYF. CDR3 nucleotides: TGTGCCAGCTTGCCTTCCGGGACTAGCTTTGAGACCCAGTACTTC.

The V and J genes are TRBV28 and TRBJ1-1; D is possibly TRBD1 (6 bases). The CDR3 runs 13 residues. The germline V gene has CDR1 MDHEN and CDR2 SYDVKM. V shed 3 bases and J shed 6 bases, with 11 bases lying between them. CDR3 protein: CASSFGGRAEAFF. For the CDR3, the DNA is TGTGCCAGCAGTTTCGGGGGGCGGGCTGAAGCTTTCTTT.

The chain links TRBV7-8 to TRBJ1-2; TRBD1 aligns across 10 bases. Trimming at V came to 6 bases and at J to 3 bases, leaving 7 bases not matched to a gene. The CDR3 contains 15 residues. From germline, CDR1 is SGHVS and CDR2 FQNEAQ. The CDR3 reads CASSPGTGVYYGYTF. As DNA, the CDR3 is TGTGCCAGCAGTCCAGGGACAGGGGTCTACTATGGCTACACCTTC.

This chain links TRBV6-6 with TRBJ2-1; TRBD2 agrees at 14 bases. Germline assignment: CDR1 MNHNY and CDR2 SVGAGI (reference sequence). The CDR3 contains 16 residues. The junction had 6 bases not matched to a gene; V was cut back by 5 bases and J by 6 bases. The CDR3 coding sequence is TGTGCCAGCAGTCTACGACTAGCGGGGGGGCTCAATGAGCAGTTCTTC. Amino acids: CASSLRLAGGLNEQFF.

V gene TRBV2 combines with J gene TRBJ1-1, with D possibly TRBD1 on 5 matching bases. Germline-derived CDR1 and CDR2 are SNHLY and FYNNEI. The CDR3 is 13 amino acids. Trimming shortened V by 3 bases and J by 6 bases, and 11 bases separated the two germline ends. CDR3 sequence reads: CASSDQGGSEAFF. The CDR3 region has the DNA TGTGCCAGCAGTGACCAGGGAGGTTCTGAAGCTTTCTTT.

The chain carries TRBV29-1 and TRBJ2-7; D remains unclear. Looked up from germline, CDR1 is SQVTM and CDR2 is ANQGSEA. The CDR3 contains 11 residues. Trimming took off 2 bases at V and 6 bases at J, with 8 bases between the two ends. This chain's CDR3 is CSVESGIEQYF. The CDR3, as DNA: TGCAGCGTTGAATCAGGAATCGAGCAGTACTTC.